These 8 T cell receptor beta chains were sequenced from one sample in a study of T-cell reconstitution after alpha-beta-depleted transplantation in children. Library preparation (for TCRbeta) was performed with unique molecular identifiers. In TCRdb, the PCR reads were re-called with MiXCR into one record per CDR3 protein. This sample has around 200,000 distinct CDR3 sequences, with under 9.5% found just once. Material: PBMCs from the stem cell graft donor, obtained from the stem cell graft. These receptors were obtained from a human donor who donated a stem cell graft to a child with acute lymphoblastic leukemia.

The chain recombines TRBV12-3 or TRBV12-4 with TRBJ2-2, with TRBD1 matching over 7 bases. The CDR3 runs 15 residues. Trimming removed 7 bases from V and 0 bases from J; junction bases left unmatched: 5. DNA for the CDR3: TGTGCCAGCACTCCGGACAGGACGAACACCGGGGAGCTGTTTTTT. Translation gives CASTPDRTNTGELFF.

This clonotype was picked up a small number of times. CDR3 nucleotide sequence: TGTGCCAGCACCCCGCAGGGATTCTTCTCTGGGGCCAACGTCCTGACTTTC. It codes for CASTPQGFFSGANVLTF. The chain links TRBV3-1 to TRBJ2-6, with D maybe TRBD1 (5 bases). Germline CDR1 is LGHDT and CDR2 is YNNKEL (reference sequence). Trimming shortened V by 7 bases and J by 0 bases, and 16 bases separated the two germline ends. This CDR3 has 17 amino acids. Full variable domain (missing parts from reference TRBV3-1 and TRBJ2-6): DTAVSQTPKYLVTQMGNDKSIKCEQNLGHDTMYWYKQDSKKFLKIMFSYNNKELIINETVPNRFSPKSPDKAHLNLHINSLELGDSAVYFCASTPQGFFSGANVLTFGAGSRLTVL.

CDR3 nucleotide sequence: TGTGCCACCAGTACATTGGGACAGGATAATGAAAAACTGTTTTTT. As protein: CATSTLGQDNEKLFF. The chain has TRBV24-1 and TRBJ1-4; 8 bases are shared with TRBD1. Looked up from germline, CDR1 is KGHDR and CDR2 is SFDVKD. CDR3 length: 15 amino acids. Trimming at V came to 6 bases and at J to 4 bases, leaving 6 bases not matched to a gene.

In its sample, this clonotype was seen a few times. This chain links TRBV5-1 with TRBJ2-1; TRBD2 agrees at 8 bases. Germline trimming cut 4 bases from V and 7 bases from J; bases unmatched to any gene: 7. The germline CDR1 and CDR2 sequences are SGHRS and YFSETQ. This CDR3 spans 14 amino acids. The CDR3 spells CASSRGGSANEQFF. The CDR3 DNA is TGCGCCAGCAGCCGGGGGGGGTCCGCGAATGAGCAGTTCTTC.

The J gene is TRBJ2-3, the V gene TRBV15; 9 bases align to TRBD2. V lost 3 bases and J lost 2; bases outside the gene matches: 12. CDR3 length: 18 residues. CDR1 is LNHNV and CDR2 is YYDKDF in the germline V gene (reference sequence). CDR3 sequence (DNA): TGTGCCACCAGCAGTCCGTTGAGCGGGGGGTGGGACACAGATACGCAGTATTTT. It is translated as CATSSPLSGGWDTDTQYF.

The chain uses TRBV20-1 and TRBJ2-1, with 9 bases matching TRBD2. J gave up 6 bases and V 3 bases, and 6 bases lay outside the gene matches. The CDR3 extends over 14 amino acids. The germline CDR1 and CDR2 sequences are DFQATT and SNEGSKA (reference sequence). This CDR3 is CSASGGGAGNEQFF. Written as DNA, the CDR3 is TGCAGTGCTAGCGGCGGGGGGGCCGGCAATGAGCAGTTCTTC.

This clonotype has ten or more counts. V usage is TRBV29-1 and J usage is TRBJ1-1; perhaps TRBD1 as D (5 bases). This CDR3 is 13 amino acids long. V was shortened by 7 bases and J by 1 base, with 13 bases between the two germline ends. Germline V CDR1 and CDR2: SQVTM, ANQGSEA. The CDR3 loop is CSAETQGNTEAFF. The CDR3 DNA reads TGCAGCGCCGAGACTCAGGGGAACACTGAAGCTTTCTTT. The variable domain in full, with the rest retrieved from reference TRBV29-1 and TRBJ1-1, is SAVISQKPSRDICQRGTSLTIQCQVDSQVTMMFWYRQQPGQSLTLIATANQGSEATYESGFVIDKFPISRPNLTFSTLTVSNMSPEDSSIYLCSAETQGNTEAFFGQGTRLTVV.

This clonotype appeared a few times. The chain combines TRBV2 with TRBJ2-3, with 9 bases that match TRBD2. The CDR3 sequence is 14 residues long. Germline loops: CDR1 SNHLY, CDR2 FYNNEI. The V gene end was trimmed by 9 bases and the J gene end by 2 bases; junction bases not matched to a gene: 6. CDR3 sequence: CASVAGANTDTQYF. CDR3 bases: TGTGCCAGTGTAGCGGGGGCGAACACAGATACGCAGTATTTT.